Given below is one TCR beta chain in context. The target of this receptor is not known. An end of the junction does not agree with germline; a read error may underlie this. TCRbeta CDR3 regions were amplified from genomic DNA by means of the immunoSEQ Assay, a bias-controlled multiplex PCR. Per the source publication's procedure: Within the assay, amplification of reference gene primers was used to estimate how many nucleated cells each sample contained. Sequence reads were collapsed and filtered to measure the absolute abundance of every unique TCRbeta CDR3 rearrangement. For each sample, productive Simpson clonality was calculated as the square root of Simpson's diversity index over productive rearrangements. TCRdb mirrors the immuneACCESS table, restricted to in-frame sequences. Some clones are absent from its copies; in checked studies, under half trace to an unresolved V gene, and the reason for the others is unknown. That table furnishes V, J and clone size, whereas the DNA furnished D and trimming. The sample table shows roughly 210,000 clones, and roughly 84% are seen once. The ten top clones hold roughly 7.1% of the sample.

CDR1 and CDR2 are read off the germline V gene as MNHNS and SASEGT. There are 14 amino acids in the CDR3, from cysteine to phenylalanine inclusive. The sequence is cut down to CDR3 DNA, 42 bases in frame from base 1. This sample was taken from a study of blood T cell repertoires in COVID-19 (dated by TCRdb to 2018 to 2021). For the study in its entirety: Recovered participants in ImmuneRACE Cohort 3 were defined as having two consecutive negative NP/OP PCR tests, clearance from a healthcare professional, or resolution of symptoms. Collaborator samples came from the United States, Italy and Spain and covered acute and convalescent phases of COVID-19. The dataset comprised deeply sampled blood TCRbeta repertoires from subjects exposed to, actively infected with, or recovered from COVID-19. A freely available public database, intended as a resource for researchers studying the immune response to SARS-CoV-2, is where the repertoires were released. The prospective study material was composed of cDNA or gDNA derived from T cells, B-cell-depleted T cells, or PBMCs. Where available, HLA class I and class II types were taken from metadata supplied by the sample provider and were not determined by assay-based typing. The samples were drawn from the first 160 participants of the ongoing ImmuneRACE study and from 1,254 subjects provided by 6 global collaborators. Nearly every sample came with metadata listing a de-identified subject ID, COVID-19 status, age in years and sex.

Overall study outcomes, separate from this receptor: The quantity of clinical and demographic metadata differed by source and by participant and was supplied without curation.

Participants in the prospective study were aged 18 to 89 years, lived in 24 United States geographic areas, and enrolled through a virtual design. Cohort assignment in the prospective study relied on participant-reported clinical history from a screening survey and a study questionnaire. Mobile phlebotomists in the prospective study collected whole blood, serum and a nasopharyngeal or oropharyngeal swab from every participant. Additional blood draws and questionnaires over an approximately 2-month period could optionally be provided by prospective study participants. Prospective study blood samples were shipped either frozen or at room temperature before DNA extraction.

This receptor was taken from a man aged 30 to 39 in a cohort exposed to, infected with or recovered from COVID-19 (not recorded which). The sample taken for sequencing was PBMCs or T cells enriched from blood (not recorded which). Recombination linked TRBV6-1 to TRBJ2-7; no confident D gene assignment can be made. The CDR3 corresponds to CASSEYGIGAPQHF. The DNA sequence is TGTGCCAGCAGTGAATATGGTATTGGAGCTCCCCAGCACTTC.